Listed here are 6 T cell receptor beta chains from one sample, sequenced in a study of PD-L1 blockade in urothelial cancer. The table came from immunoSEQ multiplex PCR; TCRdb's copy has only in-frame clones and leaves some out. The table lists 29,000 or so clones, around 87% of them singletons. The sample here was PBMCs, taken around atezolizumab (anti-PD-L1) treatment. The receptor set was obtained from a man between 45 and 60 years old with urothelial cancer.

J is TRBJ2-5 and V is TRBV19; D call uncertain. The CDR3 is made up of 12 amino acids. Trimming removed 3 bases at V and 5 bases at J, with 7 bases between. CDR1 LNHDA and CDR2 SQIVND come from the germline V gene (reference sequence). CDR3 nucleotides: TGTGCCAGTAGTATCGCGAGGGAGACCCAGTACTTC. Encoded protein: CASSIARETQYF.

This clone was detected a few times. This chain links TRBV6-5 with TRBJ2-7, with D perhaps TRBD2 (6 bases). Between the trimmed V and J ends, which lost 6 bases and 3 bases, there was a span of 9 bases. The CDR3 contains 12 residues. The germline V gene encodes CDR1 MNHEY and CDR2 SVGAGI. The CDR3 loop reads CASSRGSYEQYF. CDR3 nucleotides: TGTGCCAGCAGCCGGGGGAGCTACGAGCAGTACTTC.

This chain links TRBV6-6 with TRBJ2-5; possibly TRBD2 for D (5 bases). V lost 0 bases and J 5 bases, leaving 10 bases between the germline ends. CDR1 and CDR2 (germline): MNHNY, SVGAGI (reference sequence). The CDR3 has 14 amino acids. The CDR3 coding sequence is TGTGCCAGCAGTTACTCCGGGAACGGTGAGACCCAGTACTTC. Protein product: CASSYSGNGETQYF.

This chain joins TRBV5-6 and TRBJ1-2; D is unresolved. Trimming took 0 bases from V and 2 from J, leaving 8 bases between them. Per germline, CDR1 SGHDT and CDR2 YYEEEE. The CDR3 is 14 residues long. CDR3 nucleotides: TGTGCCAGCAGCTTGGGGGCGAGAAACTATGGCTACACCTTC. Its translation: CASSLGARNYGYTF.

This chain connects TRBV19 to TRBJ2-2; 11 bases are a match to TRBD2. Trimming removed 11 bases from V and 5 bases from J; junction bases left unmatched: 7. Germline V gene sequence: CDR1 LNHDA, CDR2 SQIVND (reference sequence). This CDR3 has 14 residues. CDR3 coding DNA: TGTGCCTCGAGACTAGCGGGATCAACCGGGGAGCTGTTTTTT. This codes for CASRLAGSTGELFF.

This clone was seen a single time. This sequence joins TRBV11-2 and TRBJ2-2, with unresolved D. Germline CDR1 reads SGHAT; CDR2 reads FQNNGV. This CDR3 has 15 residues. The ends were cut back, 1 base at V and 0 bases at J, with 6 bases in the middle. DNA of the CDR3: TGTGCCAGCAGCTTAGGAGCGTCGAACACCGGGGAGCTGTTTTTT. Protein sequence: CASSLGASNTGELFF. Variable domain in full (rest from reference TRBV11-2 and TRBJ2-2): EAGVAQSPRYKIIEKRQSVAFWCNPISGHATLYWYQQILGQGPKLLIQFQNNGVVDDSQLPKDRFSAERLKGVDSTLKIQPAKLEDSAVYLCASSLGASNTGELFFGEGSRLTVL.